This T cell receptor beta chain was sequenced in a study of blood T cell repertoires in COVID-19. Study context: Nucleic acid was either cDNA or gDNA, and it came from T cells, B-cell-depleted T cells, or PBMCs.

Germline V CDR1 and CDR2: KGHSH, LQKENI. This CDR3 contains 15 residues. Trimming removed 2 bases at V and 3 bases at J, with 13 bases between. Profiling relied on immunoSEQ multiplex PCR, and the TCRdb table lists in-frame clones only, not all of them. This sample has 260,000 or so clones; roughly 85% occur once, and the top ten carry roughly 2.5%. Source material: PBMCs or T cells enriched from blood (not recorded which). This rearrangement joins TRBV18 to TRBJ1-1; D may be TRBD1 (6 bases). This receptor was taken from a woman between 50 and 59 years old who had recovered from COVID-19. This CDR3 reads CASSPGGRTDTEAFF. For the CDR3, the DNA is TGTGCCAGCTCACCAGGGGGCCGGACTGACACTGAAGCTTTCTTT.